This T cell receptor (beta chain) comes out of a study of a mutant IDH1 vaccine in newly diagnosed glioma. V was pared by 4 bases and J by 5 bases, with 5 bases of the junction left unmatched. The CDR3 runs to 14 residues. Germline loops: CDR1 MNHNS, CDR2 SASEGT. Time point noted: baseline, week 1 (first vaccination visit). Stated treatment: pre-vaccination baseline after standard-of-care therapy. Here immunoSEQ multiplex PCR was the method, and the copy in TCRdb shows in-frame clones only, minus some. The repertoire holds under 35,000 clones, with 75% to 90% as singletons. The rearrangement uses TRBV6-1 and TRBJ2-5; 9 bases match TRBD1. The TCR was taken from a woman aged 35 to 49 with glioma. Sequenced here: PBMCs, sampled from a glioma patient treated with radiotherapy, temozolomide or both. The CDR3 bases are TGTGCCAGCAGTGGTACAGGGGGCCACGAGACCCAGTACTTC. This sequence encodes CASSGTGGHETQYF.